Presented here are 7 T cell receptor beta chains from one specimen sequenced in a study of T cells after yellow fever vaccination. TCRdb re-called the 5' RACE reads with MiXCR, one entry per CDR3 protein. The sample records hundreds of thousands of distinct CDR3 sequences, 8.5% to 10% being singletons. The sequenced sample was PBMCs, obtained on the day of the first yellow fever vaccination. These receptors all stem from a man aged 18 to 29 who received the YFV17D yellow fever vaccine.

This clonotype showed up just a few times. The J gene is TRBJ2-3, the V gene TRBV2; no clear D gene. The CDR3 contains 11 residues. From germline, CDR1 is SNHLY and CDR2 FYNNEI. V dropped 5 bases and J dropped 10 bases, with 10 bases sitting between them. CDR3 sequence reads: CASSRAGSQYF. In DNA, the CDR3 is TGTGCCAGCAGTCGGGCCGGCTCGCAGTATTTT.

This clonotype was seen only a few times. This chain links TRBV6-2 or TRBV6-3 with TRBJ2-7, with 7 bases matching TRBD1. Trimming removed 6 bases from V and 3 bases from J; junction bases left unmatched: 8. The CDR3 totals 14 residues. CDR1 is MNHEY, CDR2 SVGEGT, per germline. CDR3 nucleotide sequence: TGTGCCAGCAGCGCCGGGACAGCGAGCTACGAGCAGTACGTC. It specifies CASSAGTASYEQYV.

This chain connects TRBV5-4 to TRBJ1-3; 7 bases are shared with TRBD1. V shed 4 bases, J shed 2 bases, and the junction held 9 bases outside the gene matches. The germline V gene encodes CDR1 SGHNT and CDR2 YYREEE (reference sequence). The CDR3 spans 16 residues. The CDR3 DNA reads as TGTGCCAGCAGCCAAGAACCTGGACAGGCTGGAAACACCATATATTTT. It encodes CASSQEPGQAGNTIYF.

This chain joins TRBV20-1 and TRBJ2-7; D gene uncertain. This CDR3 contains 15 residues. Between the trimmed V and J ends, which lost 1 base and 4 bases, there was a span of 17 bases. CDR1 and CDR2 from the germline V gene are DFQATT and SNEGSKA (reference sequence). The CDR3 spells CSARGQVGMPYEQYF. The CDR3, as DNA: TGCAGTGCTAGAGGTCAGGTTGGCATGCCGTACGAGCAGTACTTC.

The V call is TRBV4-1, the J call TRBJ2-7; the D gene is possibly TRBD2 (7 bases). Germline V gene lookup returns CDR1 MGHRA and CDR2 YSYEKL. The CDR3 is 15 amino acids. Trimming cost V 3 bases and J 3 bases, with 15 bases left between them. The CDR3 sequence is CASSHTQGGVYEQYF. CDR3 DNA sequence: TGCGCCAGCAGCCACACACAGGGAGGGGTCTACGAGCAGTACTTC.

This clonotype was seen only a few times. V is TRBV9 and J is TRBJ2-5, with D maybe TRBD2 (5 bases). Trimming took off 4 bases at V and 2 bases at J, with 12 bases between the two ends. Germline lookup yields CDR1 SGDLS and CDR2 YYNGEE. The CDR3 has 14 amino acids. The CDR3 bases are TGTGCCAGCAGCCCCCCCCGGGGACAAGAGACCCAGTACTTC. Its protein is CASSPPRGQETQYF. The full variable domain, completed using reference TRBV9 and TRBJ2-5, is DSGVTQTPKHLITATGQRVTLRCSPRSGDLSVYWYQQSLDQGLQFLIQYYNGEERAKGNILERFSAQQFPDLHSELNLSSLELGDSALYFCASSPPRGQETQYFGPGTRLLVL.

The V and J genes are TRBV25-1 and TRBJ2-3; 7 bases are a match to TRBD2. The V gene's germline CDR1 is MGHDK and CDR2 SYGVNS. This CDR3 spans 16 amino acids. The V gene end was trimmed by 0 bases and the J gene end by 0 bases; junction bases not matched to a gene: 3. CDR3 in DNA: TGTGCCAGCAGTGAATATTGGCGGGGGAGCACAGATACGCAGTATTTT. As protein: CASSEYWRGSTDTQYF. The variable domain in full, with the rest retrieved from reference TRBV25-1 and TRBJ2-3, is EADIYQTPRYLVIGTGKKITLECSQTMGHDKMYWYQQDPGMELHLIHYSYGVNSTEKGDLSSESTVSRIRTEHFPLTLESARPSHTSQYLCASSEYWRGSTDTQYFGPGTRLTVL.